The 17 T cell receptor beta chains below all came from one sample that was sequenced in a study of OX40 agonist ivuxolimab in advanced cancers. Library prep was done by the immunoSEQ multiplex PCR assay. In TCRdb, the immuneACCESS table is reduced to in-frame sequences with V and J assigned. These tables do not hold every clone; where another copy was compared, an unresolved V gene accounts for under half, and the others remain unexplained. Across this sample there are tens of thousands of clones, with roughly nine tenths seen only once. The ten top clones hold 1.5% to 2% of the sample. This material consisted of CD4+ or CD8+ T cells sorted from blood, taken in a trial of the OX40 agonist ivuxolimab. The origin of the receptors is an adult with an advanced solid tumor such as melanoma, head and neck, liver or kidney cancer.

The V and J genes are TRBV5-1 and TRBJ1-6; D is undetermined. V gave up 5 bases and J gave up 7 bases, with 10 bases separating them. The V gene's germline CDR1 is SGHRS and CDR2 YFSETQ. CDR3 length: 13 amino acids. CDR3 residues: CASSWDANSPLHF. The CDR3 bases are TGCGCCAGCAGTTGGGATGCGAATTCACCCCTCCACTTT.

The chain carries TRBV4-3 and TRBJ2-1, with 14 nucleotides matching TRBD2. The CDR3 extends over 20 amino acids. Germline V CDR1 and CDR2: LGHNA, YSLEER. V lost 0 bases and J lost 1; bases outside the gene matches: 8. CDR3 sequence reads: CASSQDSGTSGSFSYNEQFF. The DNA for the CDR3 is TGCGCCAGCAGCCAAGATAGTGGGACTAGCGGGAGTTTTTCCTACAATGAGCAGTTCTTC.

This rearrangement joins TRBV28 to TRBJ2-7; tentatively, D is TRBD1 (6 bases). The CDR3 loop spans 12 amino acids. V was shortened by 4 bases and J by 4 bases, with 8 bases between the two germline ends. Germline V gene data show CDR1 as MDHEN and CDR2 as SYDVKM. CDR3 DNA: TGTGCCAGCAGTTCCACAGGGTACGAGCAGTACTTC. Encoded protein: CASSSTGYEQYF.

This clone was detected once. This chain connects TRBV28 to TRBJ1-2; D might be TRBD1 (6 bases). V dropped 8 bases and J dropped 5 bases, with 15 bases sitting between them. This CDR3 spans 13 amino acids. The germline V gene has CDR1 MDHEN and CDR2 SYDVKM. The CDR3 protein is CASAYRVGYGYTF. For the CDR3, the DNA is TGTGCCAGCGCCTACAGGGTAGGGTATGGCTACACCTTC.

The chain links TRBV27 to TRBJ2-3; 11 bases align to TRBD1. The germline V gene has CDR1 MNHEY and CDR2 SMNVEV (reference sequence). Germline trimming cut 3 bases from V and 1 base from J; bases unmatched to any gene: 6. The CDR3 totals 17 residues. CDR3 protein: CASSFIGDRGGTDTQYF. The CDR3, as DNA: TGTGCCAGCAGTTTTATAGGGGACAGGGGGGGCACAGATACGCAGTATTTT.

The chain links TRBV5-6 to TRBJ2-3; D remains ambiguous. The CDR3 is 16 amino acids. Trimming stripped 0 bases from V and 1 base from J, with 12 bases between. The V gene's germline CDR1 is SGHDT and CDR2 YYEEEE. The CDR3 loop is CASSLALRQRTDTQYF. DNA of the CDR3: TGTGCCAGCAGCTTGGCTTTGCGTCAGCGCACAGATACGCAGTATTTT.

The chain links TRBV27 to TRBJ2-2; D might be TRBD2 (6 bases). The CDR3 loop spans 15 amino acids. Germline V gene sequence: CDR1 MNHEY, CDR2 SMNVEV (reference sequence). The V end lost 2 bases, the J end lost 7 bases, and 14 bases lay between the germline ends. The CDR3 DNA is TGTGCCAGCAGTTTACATTCCGGGGGAGGCGGGGAGCTGTTTTTT. Amino acids: CASSLHSGGGGELFF.

This chain joins TRBV7-2 and TRBJ1-5; no definite D call. The ends were cut back, 3 bases at V and 0 bases at J, with 9 bases in the middle. Germline CDR1 is SGHTA and CDR2 is FQGNSA. The CDR3 covers 15 residues. CDR3 DNA sequence: TGTGCCAGCAGCTTGGGAGGGATTAGCAATCAGCCCCAGCATTTT. Translating it yields CASSLGGISNQPQHF.

The genes are TRBV11-2 and TRBJ2-7, with 9 bases fitting TRBD2. J lost 5 bases, V lost 5 bases, and 10 bases had no gene match. The CDR3 runs to 15 residues. Looked up from germline, CDR1 is SGHAT and CDR2 is FQNNGV. In DNA, the CDR3 is TGTGCCAGCAGCCCCGGGGGTAGCGGGAGAAACGAGCAGTACTTC. The encoded protein is CASSPGGSGRNEQYF.

The V gene is TRBV7-3, the J gene TRBJ2-1; D is possibly TRBD2 (6 bases). The CDR3 runs to 16 residues. V gave up 5 bases and J gave up 3 bases, with 17 bases separating them. CDR1 and CDR2 from the germline V gene are SGHTA and FQGTGA. For the CDR3, the DNA is TGTGCCAGCAGCCCGATGGGAGGTGCGGTCTACAATGAGCAGTTCTTC. Its protein is CASSPMGGAVYNEQFF. The variable domain in full, with the rest retrieved from reference TRBV7-3 and TRBJ2-1, is GAGVSQTPSNKVTEKGKYVELRCDPISGHTALYWYRQSLGQGPEFLIYFQGTGAADDSGLPNDRFFAVRPEGSVSTLKIQRTERGDSAVYLCASSPMGGAVYNEQFFGPGTRLTVL.

The V gene is TRBV10-1, the J gene TRBJ1-3, with unresolved D. CDR3 length: 14 residues. Trimming pared 3 bases from V and 0 bases from J, leaving 6 bases between. Germline assignment: CDR1 WNHNN and CDR2 SYGVQD (reference sequence). CDR3 sequence reads: CASSDPGSGNTIYF. As DNA, the CDR3 is TGCGCCAGCAGTGATCCCGGCTCTGGAAACACCATATATTTT.

This clone was detected only a few times. This sequence joins TRBV7-9 and TRBJ2-7, with unresolved D. The germline V and J ends were trimmed by 1 base and 2 bases, with 6 bases remaining between them. CDR3 length: 13 residues. Germline values: CDR1 SEHNR, CDR2 FQNEAQ (reference sequence). In DNA form, the CDR3 reads TGTGCCAGCAGCTTAGAGGTAGCCTACGAGCAGTACTTC. It encodes CASSLEVAYEQYF.

The chain links TRBV27 to TRBJ2-3; D is ambiguous. The CDR3 extends over 15 amino acids. Trimming left V 0 bases short and J 2 bases short, with 9 bases between. Germline V CDR1 and CDR2: MNHEY, SMNVEV (reference sequence). In DNA form, the CDR3 reads TGTGCCAGCAGTTTATCGTCCCCCTACACAGATACGCAGTATTTT. It specifies CASSLSSPYTDTQYF.

V and J are TRBV27 and TRBJ2-5; D perhaps matches TRBD1 (5 bases). CDR3 length equals 14 residues. From germline, CDR1 is MNHEY and CDR2 SMNVEV (reference sequence). Deletions cut 6 bases from V and 5 bases from J, with 16 bases between. The CDR3 sequence is CASSRQWPTETQYF. DNA for the CDR3: TGTGCCAGCAGCAGACAGTGGCCCACGGAGACCCAGTACTTC.

The J gene is TRBJ1-6, the V gene TRBV29-1; weak D call: TRBD1 (5 bases). The germline V gene encodes CDR1 SQVTM and CDR2 ANQGSEA. The CDR3 has 17 residues. The V end was cut by 6 bases, the J end by 0 bases, with 18 bases between. CDR3 loop: CSVPRQDISSYNSPLHF. CDR3 DNA sequence: TGCAGCGTCCCTAGGCAGGACATTAGCTCCTATAATTCACCCCTCCACTTT.

This chain joins TRBV21-1 and TRBJ2-1; TRBD2 is the table's D call, not checked against the DNA. TRBV21-1 is deemed a pseudogene. CDR3 length: 16 amino acids. The CDR3 loop is CASSKVRTRTYNEQFF. In DNA, the CDR3 is TGTGCCAGCAGCAAAGTGAGGACTAGAACCTACAATGAGCAGTTCTTC.

This clone was picked up one time. This sequence joins TRBV2 and TRBJ2-2; 9 bases agree with TRBD2. The length of the CDR3 is 15 residues. Trimming at V came to 6 bases and at J to 4 bases, leaving 6 bases not matched to a gene. The germline CDR1 and CDR2 sequences are SNHLY and FYNNEI. CDR3 bases: TGTGCCAGCAGAGAAATAGCGGGAGCCACCGGGGAGCTGTTTTTT. It encodes CASREIAGATGELFF.